This T cell receptor beta chain is drawn from a study of T cell repertoires in aging, cancer and after chemotherapy. Study background: Clear clonal overlap appeared across healthy donor samples taken over several months to years.

TCR beta rearrangements were amplified from peripheral blood genomic DNA. Study-level points and caveats: Across the chemotherapy interval, each cancer cohort showed higher median generation probability, suggesting thymic rebound. Healthy donors lost TCR diversity with age mainly through richness, cancer patients through richness and evenness.

This clonotype was seen a few times. The antigen remains unidentified. Germline trimming cut 6 bases from V and 2 bases from J; bases unmatched to any gene: 7. In germline, CDR1 is MRHNA, CDR2 SNTAGT. This CDR3 contains 15 residues. Multiplex touch-down PCR with TRB-A/B primers amplified rearranged V-D-J TRB sequences. TCRdb passed the multiplex PCR reads through MiXCR, listing each CDR3 protein once. Of roughly 10,000 distinct CDR3 sequences in the sample, 30% to 35% were seen once. This receptor was taken from a human donor in good health. The donor label of this sample is uncertain. The sequencing input was blood. The chain uses TRBV6-4 and TRBJ2-1; 7 nucleotides agree with TRBD2. The CDR3 nucleotides read TGTGCCAGCAGACTTAGCGGGTCCACCTACAATGAGCAGTTCTTC. Translation: CASRLSGSTYNEQFF.